This is a list of T cell receptor beta chains from one sample in a study of cytomegalovirus exposure and HLA in healthy donors. This table comes from immunoSEQ multiplex PCR, and its TCRdb copy is limited to in-frame clones, with some not included. The sample carries approximately 180,000 clones, roughly 80% recorded once. Sequencing was done on a sample of PBMCs. The source of these receptors is a woman in her late teens or twenties in good health and CMV-seronegative. Both conserved end residues are part of each CDR3. Each record gives: J gene, CDR3 length, clone size, D gene, V gene, CDR3 protein, CDR3 DNA. The D gene is left open where the match is weak. Some rows have no size entry. The others give once, few or many, or a class for an expanded clone.

TRBJ2-7,12,.,.,TRBV29-1,CSVEAGSYEQYF,TGCAGCGTTGAAGCAGGGTCCTACGAGCAGTACTTC
TRBJ2-7,14,.,.,TRBV15,CATSSHTSNYEQYF,TGTGCCACCAGCAGCCACACTAGTAACTACGAGCAGTACTTC
TRBJ2-5,15,.,.,TRBV4-3,CASSQGLGGQGTQYF,TGCGCCAGCAGTCAGGGACTGGGTGGCCAAGGGACCCAGTACTTC
TRBJ1-2,14,.,.,TRBV6-1,CASSPRETVGGYTF,TGTGCCAGCAGCCCCCGGGAGACGGTGGGGGGCTACACCTTC
TRBJ2-7,16,.,TRBD1,TRBV7-9,CASSLAYRGTSYEQYF,TGTGCCAGCAGCTTAGCGTACAGGGGAACGTCCTACGAGCAGTACTTC
TRBJ1-2,16,.,.,TRBV9,CASSVQLSGDDYGYTF,TGTGCCAGCAGCGTTCAACTTTCAGGGGATGACTATGGCTACACCTTC
TRBJ2-3,14,.,.,TRBV6-6,CASSPGFLGDTQYF,TGTGCCAGCAGTCCGGGATTTCTAGGCGATACGCAGTATTTT
TRBJ2-7,11,once,.,TRBV5-6,CASSAGASYYF,TGTGCCAGCAGCGCGGGGGCTTCGTACTACTTC
TRBJ2-5,14,.,.,TRBV6-5,CASSKGHTQETQYF,TGTGCCAGCAGTAAAGGACATACCCAAGAGACCCAGTACTTC
TRBJ2-3,16,.,TRBD1,TRBV19,CASSIPGQGSTDTQYF,TGTGCCAGTAGTATCCCGGGACAGGGGTCCACAGATACGCAGTATTTT
TRBJ2-3,12,once,.,TRBV19,CASSMRADTQYF,TGTGCCAGTAGTATGAGGGCAGATACGCAGTATTTT
TRBJ1-1,16,.,.,TRBV28,CASGGPGGGEPEEGFF,TGTGCCAGCGGTGGCCCGGGCGGGGGCGAACCCGAAGAGGGTTTCTTT
TRBJ2-1,16,.,.,TRBV6-6,CASSYSQGSSYNEQFF,TGTGCCAGCAGTTACTCGCAGGGGAGCTCCTACAATGAGCAGTTCTTC
TRBJ2-7,13,.,.,TRBV4-2,CASSQSSAPGQYF,TGTGCCAGCAGCCAATCGAGCGCCCCCGGGCAGTACTTC
TRBJ2-3,15,.,TRBD1,TRBV18,CASSPRQGGADTQYF,TGTGCCAGCTCACCCCGACAGGGTGGGGCAGATACGCAGTATTTT
TRBJ2-7,14,.,TRBD1,TRBV7-9,CASSFWDRAYEQYF,TGTGCCAGCAGCTTCTGGGACAGGGCGTACGAGCAGTACTTC
TRBJ1-4,14,.,TRBD1,TRBV27,CASSYRGAGEKLFF,TGTGCCAGCAGTTACAGGGGCGCGGGTGAAAAACTGTTTTTT
TRBJ1-1,14,few,.,TRBV9,CASSVGGGRTEAFF,TGTGCCAGCAGCGTAGGGGGAGGTCGCACTGAAGCTTTCTTT
TRBJ1-1,13,once,.,TRBV5-4,CASRITTGTEAFF,TGTGCCAGCAGGATAACCACAGGCACTGAAGCTTTCTTT
TRBJ1-4,15,few,.,TRBV6-6,CASSSITSGNEKLFF,TGTGCCAGCAGTTCTATTACATCGGGTAATGAAAAACTGTTTTTT
TRBJ1-2,14,.,TRBD1,TRBV5-1,CASSPGTGAFRYTF,TGCGCCAGCAGCCCCGGGACAGGGGCCTTTCGCTACACCTTC
TRBJ2-5,11,.,.,TRBV10-3,CAISENVAQYF,TGTGCCATCAGTGAGAACGTAGCCCAGTACTTC
TRBJ1-1,16,few,.,TRBV2,CASSEVDRLVDTEAFF,TGTGCCAGCAGTGAGGTGGACAGACTCGTGGACACTGAAGCTTTCTTT
TRBJ2-7,12,.,.,TRBV18,CASSPGGYEQYF,TGTGCCAGCTCACCAGGCGGCTACGAGCAGTACTTC
TRBJ1-4,15,few,TRBD1,TRBV7-9,CASSLAQGANEKLFF,TGTGCCAGCAGCTTAGCGCAGGGGGCTAATGAAAAACTGTTTTTT
TRBJ2-1,15,.,TRBD2,TRBV27,CASSSRGLEANEQFF,TGTGCCAGCAGTTCTCGTGGACTAGAGGCCAATGAGCAGTTCTTC
TRBJ2-1,11,.,.,TRBV7-9,CASSLAEGPFF,TGTGCCAGCAGCTTAGCGGAGGGGCCGTTCTTC
TRBJ1-2,16,.,.,TRBV4-3,CASSQLLTGTSYGYTF,TGCGCCAGCAGCCAACTATTAACCGGGACAAGCTATGGCTACACCTTC
TRBJ2-2,15,.,.,TRBV30,CAWSSGLRNTGELFF,TGTGCCTGGAGTTCGGGACTTCGGAACACCGGGGAGCTGTTTTTT
TRBJ2-7,14,.,.,TRBV19,CASSNPVRSYEQYF,TGTGCCAGTAGTAACCCGGTCCGCTCCTACGAGCAGTACTTC
TRBJ2-5,17,once,.,TRBV11-2,CASSLVWEWSYPETQYF,TGTGCCAGCAGCTTAGTTTGGGAGTGGTCTTATCCAGAGACCCAGTACTTC
TRBJ2-2,14,.,TRBD2,TRBV30,CAWGGVMDTGELFF,TGTGCCTGGGGGGGGGTAATGGACACCGGGGAGCTGTTTTTT
TRBJ2-3,17,few,.,TRBV4-3,CASSQDWGDINTDTQYF,TGCGCCAGCAGCCAAGATTGGGGAGATATCAATACAGATACGCAGTATTTT
TRBJ2-2,17,.,TRBD1,TRBV12-5,CASGLADGTGDTGELFF,TGTGCTAGTGGTTTGGCCGACGGGACAGGGGACACCGGGGAGCTGTTTTTT
TRBJ2-2,15,.,.,TRBV6-1,CASTLRAANTGELFF,TGTGCCAGCACTCTTCGCGCGGCCAATACCGGGGAGCTGTTTTTT
TRBJ2-1,16,.,.,TRBV6-5,CASSSAGSSTHNEQFF,TGTGCCAGCAGTTCCGCTGGGAGTTCCACGCACAATGAGCAGTTCTTC
TRBJ2-7,13,.,.,TRBV6-1,CASSEDIAYEQYF,TGTGCCAGCAGTGAGGACATTGCCTACGAGCAGTACTTC
TRBJ2-1,14,.,.,TRBV9,CASSARLVGDEQFF,TGTGCCAGCAGCGCCAGACTAGTGGGAGATGAGCAGTTCTTC
TRBJ2-7,14,.,.,TRBV28,CASSWVVGAREQYF,TGTGCCAGCAGTTGGGTGGTTGGGGCCCGCGAGCAGTACTTC
TRBJ1-5,14,.,.,TRBV6-6,CASSRVGFNQPQHF,TGTGCCAGCAGCAGGGTAGGATTCAATCAGCCCCAGCATTTT
TRBJ2-3,17,.,TRBD1,TRBV18,CASSLGDRQGAGDTQYF,TGTGCCAGCTCACTGGGCGACAGACAGGGCGCGGGTGATACGCAGTATTTT